The source of this T cell receptor beta chain is a study of cytomegalovirus exposure and HLA in healthy donors listed by TCRdb under 2017. Concerning the study at large: According to an earlier analysis of 550 to 700 of the donors, 150 million to 200 million T cells yielded roughly 110 million unique TCR beta sequences and less than 300 Gb of sequence data. All discovery cohort repertoires had been generated using a single sequencing platform. The genetic ancestry cluster associated with self-reported Caucasian donors included 65% to 90% of the 300 to 450 genotyped donors. The study profiled the T cell repertoires of 500 to 800 subjects by immunosequencing and related them to cytomegalovirus serostatus. The study aimed to test whether cataloging public T cell receptors could reveal signatures of past pathogen exposure. In a later analysis, previously published TCR beta repertoires from about 640 donors were re-analyzed and high-resolution HLA genotyping was added so that TCR occurrence patterns could be studied. Five DR-DQ haplotypes were handled as single units for association and clustering because linkage in the cohort was strong. Among around 400 genotyped donors of the cohort, an average of around 240,000 unique TCR beta nucleotide sequences were sequenced per donor, roughly 18% of them non-productive. HLA typing included class I and class II loci at four-digit resolution. An early release that covered approximately 600 HLA-typed donors contained around 300 gigabases of sequencing data and tens of millions of unique TCR sequences. Typing coverage varied by locus: about 629-630 donors for A, B, C, DRB1 and DQB1; some 520 for DQA1; more than 600 for DPA1; some 470 for DPB1. To decide whether each TCR beta V gene segment behaved as functional or pseudogenic, an earlier analysis of approximately 600 of the donors relied on high-throughput TCR beta sequencing. Rather than drawing on any new phenotypic data, the later analysis identified candidate immune exposures from TCR beta sequences and the way those sequences occurred across donors. Donor age, sex, ethnicity and CMV serostatus were collected together with the repertoire data. A later genetic analysis took genome-wide SNP genotypes for about three fifths of the roughly 670 donors and used that subset as a discovery cohort. The study combined high-throughput TCR immunosequencing, statistical association of individual TCRs with disease status, and machine learning to predict cytomegalovirus infection status. A separate validation cohort of 100 to 150 different subjects was used in addition to the approximately 700-subject first cohort.

There are a few counts of this clone. The antigen it binds to is not known. One base away there is no much larger clone; base qualities are not given. In total, 600 or so healthy bone marrow donors made up the cohort. At the time of sampling, all cohort members were nominally healthy, though unrecorded immune exposures were likely present. The donor was CMV seropositive and belonged to the group of more than 250 seropositive cohort members. A peripheral blood sample was provided by each donor, and peripheral blood mononuclear cells were used for TCR beta sequencing. The Qiagen DNeasy Blood Extraction Kit was used to extract genomic DNA from the blood cell samples. On the study overall, not on this receptor specifically: In a later analysis, most CMV-associated TCR beta chains were found to appear HLA-restricted, with HLA associations seemingly driven largely by CMV exposure. CMV serostatus was the only immune exposure information available for the cohort. Because some donors lacked HLA typing at each locus, the association tests relied only on the typed subset. In a later analysis, HLA-associated TCR beta chains showed more clonal expansion and lower generation probabilities than non-associated chains that were equally common. Only TCR beta chains were sequenced in this cohort, and the absence of alpha or paired-chain data limited detectable features. In both the original and validation cohorts, the classifier was reported to diagnose cytomegalovirus status with high specificity and sensitivity. The earlier analysis of 587 of the donors excluded 15 to 20 rarely observed V segments, including chromosome 9 orphons, because counts were too low. The authors suggested that the approach could potentially be extended to other disease states and immunological phenotypes. A later analysis reported that several top co-occurrence clusters appeared linked to parvovirus B19, influenza, CMV and Epstein-Barr virus. In a later analysis, about 16,000 TCR beta sequences were associated with specific HLA alleles at a false discovery rate of 0.05. The study gave a list of 150 to 200 TCR beta chains associated with cytomegalovirus. A further reported finding was that TCR beta sequences accurately predicted the HLA-A and HLA-B alleles for most subjects in the first cohort. In a later analysis, TCR association rates were found to vary across HLA loci, with the most associated TCRs seen for DRB1 alleles and the fewest for HLA-C alleles. An earlier analysis of some 590 of the donors showed that most TCR beta V segments appeared in productive rearrangements either about 90% or about 30% of the time, which broadly matched IMGT annotations. The 87-base-pair reads could not distinguish some IMGT-functional V segments, including TRBV6-2 and TRBV6-3, so those segments were excluded. According to a later genetic analysis, donors in an Asian-associated ancestry cluster had fewer N-insertions in productive TCRs than the roughly 670-donor mean. A later genetic analysis associated a missense DCLRE1C variant with V-gene and J-gene trimming of TCR beta chains, and an independent cohort replicated the association. Roughly uniform sequencing depth across donors was assumed in presence/absence analyses, although this assumption may not hold. The sequencing pipeline was judged likely to have produced a cluster of highly shared sequence variants as a technical artifact. In vitro tests confirmed that three of the cytomegalovirus-associated TCR beta chains recognize cytomegalovirus antigens. Linkage disequilibrium might explain the correlated functional status among segregating V segments, but an unknown experimental factor could not be ruled out. Across donors, most TCR sequences were observed very rarely, whereas some public TCRs were present in many individuals. When HLA alleles, especially DR and DQ, strongly co-occurred, TCR associations were difficult to assign to individual alleles.

Trimming leaves V shorter by 6 bases and J shorter by 4 bases, with the junction holding 9 bases beyond the gene matches. Spanning cysteine to phenylalanine, the CDR3 consists of 15 amino acids. Here the CDR3 DNA is all that survives: 45 bases in frame from base 1. Looking up the germline V gene yields CDR1 MNHNS and CDR2 SASEGT. Library generation was performed with the immunoSEQ multiplex PCR assay. For the multiplex PCR, a mixture combining 60 forward primers for TCR Vbeta segments and 13 reverse primers for TCR Jbeta segments was used. A multiplex PCR assay on genomic DNA amplified the CDR3 region of rearranged TCR beta genes. Amplified TCR beta libraries were sequenced as 87-base-pair reads on the Illumina HiSeq System. The authors processed their data as follows. A later analysis tallied some 79 million unique TCR beta chains across the approximately 670 repertoires, and 10 million to 11 million of those chains were shared by two or more donors. To remove PCR and sequencing errors, raw reads were error-corrected and collapsed into unique sequences using a nearest-neighbor algorithm that merged closely related sequences. Alignment of CDR3 sequences to IMGT reference sequences was used to assign V, D and J gene segments. For a sequence to be retained, at least a six-nucleotide match to both a V gene segment and a J gene segment was required. Rearrangements were classified as productive when the CDR3 lacked stop codons and remained in frame with V and J, and all other rearrangements were classified as non-productive. CDR3 was defined by IMGT convention, running from the second conserved V-encoded cysteine to the conserved J-encoded phenylalanine. In an earlier analysis of just under 600 of the donors, sequences lacking an unambiguous match to a single V gene segment were excluded. In an earlier analysis of 500 to 750 of the donors, V segments were called functional above 56.7% productive rearrangements and were called segregating when the between-donor standard deviation exceeded 5%. A statistical classification framework was built to diagnose cytomegalovirus status from the catalog of TCR beta chain sequences. V and J gene assignment, in a later analysis, came from comparing TCR nucleotide sequences with IMGT/GENE-DB human TR gene sequences. Using the TCRdist pipeline, a later analysis assigned CDR3 sequences along with most-parsimonious VDJ recombination scenarios. In a later analysis, every TCR beta chain was defined by the combination of its CDR3 amino acid sequence and its V-gene family, and reads without a unique V-gene family were dropped. In a later analysis, 450 to 600 highly shared, low-generation-probability nucleotide sequences were removed to address suspected cross-contamination and a sequencing artifact. In a later analysis, a clonal expansion index for each public chain was calculated from normalized within-repertoire ranks of inferred template counts. A later analysis computed generation probabilities with a VDJ recombination model fitted to out-of-frame rearrangements, and checked the results against IGoR. Hypergeometric tests were used in a later analysis to score TCR-TCR, TCR-HLA and TCR-CMV co-occurrence, with a repertoire-size bias correction applied to the TCR pairs. To estimate false discovery rates, a later analysis permuted the HLA or CMV assignments 20 times. In a later analysis, co-occurring TCRs were grouped using DBSCAN, and TCRdist sequence similarity was added for clustering within HLA-allele-positive subsets. Repertoires with fewer than 30,000 or more than 120,000 public chains were left out of co-occurrence clustering, as were four to six repertoires with anomalous nucleotide sharing. In its TCRdb copy, this immuneACCESS table keeps in-frame sequences only and misses some clones. Where compared with another copy, unresolved V genes explain less than half of these, and the others have no known cause. The V and J calls and clone size come from that table; D and trimming were worked out from the DNA. The sample has 100,000 or so clones on record, 60% to 80% of them singletons. Together, the top ten hold around 2.5% of the sample.

The TCR was taken from a middle-aged man in good health and CMV-seropositive. Here the chain combines TRBV6-1 and TRBJ2-3, with 8 middle bases fitting TRBD1. Sequenced sample: PBMCs. The nucleotide sequence reads as follows: TGTGCCAGCAGCGTCAGGGGGCTAGTAGCAGATACGCAGTATTTT. It translates as CASSVRGLVADTQYF.